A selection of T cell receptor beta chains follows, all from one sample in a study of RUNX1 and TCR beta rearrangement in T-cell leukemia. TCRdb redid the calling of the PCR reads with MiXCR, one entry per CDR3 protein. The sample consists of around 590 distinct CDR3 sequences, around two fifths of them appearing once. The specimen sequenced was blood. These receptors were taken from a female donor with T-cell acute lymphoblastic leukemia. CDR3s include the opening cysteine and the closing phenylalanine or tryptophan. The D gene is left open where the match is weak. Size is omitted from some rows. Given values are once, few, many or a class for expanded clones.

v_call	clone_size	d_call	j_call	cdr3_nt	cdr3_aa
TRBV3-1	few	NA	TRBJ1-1	TGTGCCAGCACCCAAAGGGGGATTGGTACTGAAGCTTTCTTT	CASTQRGIGTEAFF
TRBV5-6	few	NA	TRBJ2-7	TGTGCCAGCAGCTTGGCGGTCCACGAGCAGTACTTC	CASSLAVHEQYF
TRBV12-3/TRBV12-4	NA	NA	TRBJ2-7	TGTGCCAGCAGTTTTAACGGACTGTCCTACGAGCAGTACTTC	CASSFNGLSYEQYF
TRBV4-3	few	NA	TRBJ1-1	TGCGCCAGCAGCCAAGTATTCGGGTACACTGAAGCTTTCTTT	CASSQVFGYTEAFF
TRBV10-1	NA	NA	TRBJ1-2	TGCGCTAGTAGTGAGTCGAGGTTCCCCTACTATGGCTACACCTTC	CASSESRFPYYGYTF
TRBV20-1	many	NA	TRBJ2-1	TGCAGTGCTAGCGGGGTCTACAATGAGCAGTTCTTC	CSASGVYNEQFF
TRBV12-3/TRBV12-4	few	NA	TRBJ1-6	TGTGCCAGCAGTGGGACCCACGGGTCACCCCTCCACTTT	CASSGTHGSPLHF
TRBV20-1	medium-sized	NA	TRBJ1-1	TGCAGTGCTAGGACCAGTCGGGGGGTGTATGTAGCTTTCTTT	CSARTSRGVYVAFF
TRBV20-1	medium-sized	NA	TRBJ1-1	TGCAGTGCTAGAAGGGGTGACACTGAAGCTTTCTTT	CSARRGDTEAFF
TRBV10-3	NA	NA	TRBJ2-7	TGTGCCACCAGCCTGGGTGAATCCTCCTACGAGCAGTACTTC	CATSLGESSYEQYF
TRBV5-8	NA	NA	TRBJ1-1	TGTGCCAGCAGCTTAGTTATGGTTAGTGAAGCTTTCTTT	CASSLVMVSEAFF
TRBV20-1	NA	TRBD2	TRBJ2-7	TGCAGTGCTAGAGCTGGAAGACTAGCGGGAGAGGCTAGGACCTACGAGCAGTACTTC	CSARAGRLAGEARTYEQYF
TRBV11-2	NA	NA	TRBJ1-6	TGTGCCAGCAGCTTATGGGGGACCGCCTCCTATAATTCACCCCTCCACTTT	CASSLWGTASYNSPLHF
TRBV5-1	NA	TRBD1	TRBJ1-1	TGCGCCAGTTCCCCCGGACAGGGAATAACTGAAGCTTTCTTT	CASSPGQGITEAFF
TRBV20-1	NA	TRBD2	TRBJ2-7	TGCAGTGCAGAAAGCGGGGGGTCGTACGAGCAGTACTTC	CSAESGGSYEQYF
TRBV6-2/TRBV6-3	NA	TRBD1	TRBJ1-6	TGTGCCAGCACCGGGACAGAAAATTCACCCCTCCACTTT	CASTGTENSPLHF
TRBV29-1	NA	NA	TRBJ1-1	TGCAGCGCCTGGACCGAAAACACTGAAGCTTTCTTT	CSAWTENTEAFF
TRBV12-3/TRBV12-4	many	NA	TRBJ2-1	TGTGCCAGCAGACAGTACAATGAGCAGTTCTTC	CASRQYNEQFF
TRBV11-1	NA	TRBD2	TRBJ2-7	TGTGCCAGCAGCTTAGGACTAGCGGGGCACGGGCAGTACTTC	CASSLGLAGHGQYF
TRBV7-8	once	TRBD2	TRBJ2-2	TGTGCCAGCAGGTCCCGGGACTACCTATCTCCCATCACCGGGGAGCTGTTTTTC	CASRSRDYLSPITGELFF
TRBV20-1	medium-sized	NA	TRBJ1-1	TGCAGTGCTAGAGATGCAGGTGGCGGGGAAACTGAAGCTTTCTTT	CSARDAGGGETEAFF
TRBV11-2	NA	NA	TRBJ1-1	TGTGCCAGCTCAATGGGGGAGTCCGCTGAAGCTTTCTTT	CASSMGESAEAFF
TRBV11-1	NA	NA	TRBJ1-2	TGTGCCAGCACTCCTAACGCCGACGTCGGCTACACCTTC	CASTPNADVGYTF
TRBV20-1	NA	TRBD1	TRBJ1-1	TGCAGTGCTTCAAGGGGGCGCCGGGGCACTGAAGCTTTCTTT	CSASRGRRGTEAFF
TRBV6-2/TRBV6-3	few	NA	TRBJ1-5	TGTGCCAGCAGTTACTCGGAAGAAAATCAGCCCCAGCATTTT	CASSYSEENQPQHF
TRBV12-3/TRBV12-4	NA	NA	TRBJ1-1	TGTGCCAGCAGTCCGGTGACAGGAACGATTGAAGCTTTCTTT	CASSPVTGTIEAFF
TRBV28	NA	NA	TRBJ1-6	TGTGCCAGCAGTTTATATGGACTGATAAATTCACCCCTCCACTTT	CASSLYGLINSPLHF
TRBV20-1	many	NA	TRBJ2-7	TGCAGCGGCGCCGGGACAACCTACGAGCAGTACTTC	CSGAGTTYEQYF
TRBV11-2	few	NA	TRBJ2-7	TGTGCCAGCAGCTTAGGTGCCTCAAACGAGCAGTACTTC	CASSLGASNEQYF
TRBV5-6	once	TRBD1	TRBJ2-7	TGTGCCAGCAGCCGCGACCAGGGGGCGTACGAGCAGTACTTC	CASSRDQGAYEQYF
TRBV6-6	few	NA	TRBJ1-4	TGTGCCAGCAGTTACCTGCAGGACGGTGAAAAACTGTTTTTT	CASSYLQDGEKLFF
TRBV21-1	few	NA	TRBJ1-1	TGTGCCAGCACTAAAGTGGGGGGCATCTTT	CASTKVGGIF
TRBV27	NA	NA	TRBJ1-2	TGTGCCAGCAGTCCCCGTTGGGCGCCGGTTGGCTACACCTTC	CASSPRWAPVGYTF
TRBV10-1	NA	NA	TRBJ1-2	TGCTCCAGCAGTTATTCGATGTCCCCCTACTATGGCTACACCTTC	CSSSYSMSPYYGYTF
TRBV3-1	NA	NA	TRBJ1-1	TGTGCCAGCAGCCGCGGGACCGGGCACATGAACACTGAAGCTTTCTTT	CASSRGTGHMNTEAFF
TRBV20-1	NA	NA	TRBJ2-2	TGCAGTGCTAGAGATCCAAGCGCTTCGAACACCGGGGAGCTGTTTTTT	CSARDPSASNTGELFF
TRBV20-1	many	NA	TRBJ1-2	TGCAGTGCGCCTGTGGTAGTGCCGTTGTACACCTTC	CSAPVVVPLYTF
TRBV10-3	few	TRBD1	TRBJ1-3	TGTGCCATCATCGCGGGGACAGGGGGATTCTCTGGAAACACCATATATTTT	CAIIAGTGGFSGNTIYF
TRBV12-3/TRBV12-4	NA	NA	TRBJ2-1	TGTGCCAGCAGTTTTTGGGGATCCACTTCCTACAATGAGCAGTTCTTC	CASSFWGSTSYNEQFF
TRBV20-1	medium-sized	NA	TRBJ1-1	TGCAGTGCGCGGGGGTCGGCCAGATCAATGAACACTGAAGCTTTCTTT	CSARGSARSMNTEAFF
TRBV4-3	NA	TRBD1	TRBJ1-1	TGCGCCAGCAGCCGAGGGGACAGATTGAACACTGAAGCTTTCTTT	CASSRGDRLNTEAFF
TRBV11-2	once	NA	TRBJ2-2	TGTGCCAGCAGCTTGTGGAACGGCGGGGAGCTGTTTTTT	CASSLWNGGELFF
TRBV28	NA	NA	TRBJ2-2	TGTGCCAGCAGGGACTCCGCGAACACCGGGGAGCTGTTTTTT	CASRDSANTGELFF
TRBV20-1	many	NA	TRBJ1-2	TGCAGTGCTGATGAGGACAGCTCGCGGGGCTACACCTTC	CSADEDSSRGYTF
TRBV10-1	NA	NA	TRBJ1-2	TGCGCCAGCAGTGAGTCGAGGTCCCCCTCCTATGGCTCCCCCTTC	CASSESRSPSYGSPF
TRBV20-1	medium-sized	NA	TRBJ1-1	TGCAGTGCTAGAGATGTGTGGGACACTGAAGCTTTCTTT	CSARDVWDTEAFF
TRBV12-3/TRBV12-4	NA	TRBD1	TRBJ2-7	TGTGCCAGCAGTTTAGGGACAGGGGGCCTATACGAGCAGTACTTC	CASSLGTGGLYEQYF
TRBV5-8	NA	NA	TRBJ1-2	TGTGCCAGCAGACCCCTTGGGGCACCACAGTCTCGCGGCTACACCTTC	CASRPLGAPQSRGYTF
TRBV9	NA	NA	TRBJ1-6	TGTGCCAGCAGCGTGGCAGGAAATTCACCCCTCCACTTT	CASSVAGNSPLHF
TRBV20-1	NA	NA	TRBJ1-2	TGCAGTACTAGAAGCCGGGCCACAAACTATGGCTACACCTTC	CSTRSRATNYGYTF